This TCR beta chain was obtained from a study of cytomegalovirus exposure and HLA in healthy donors. Per germline, CDR1 SGHAT and CDR2 FQNNGV. The CDR3 has 14 residues. Of note for this clone: The antigen is undetermined. The junction differs from germline at one of its ends, possibly a read error.

Use of 60 Vbeta and 13 Jbeta primers characterized the PCR. Sequenced by immunoSEQ multiplex PCR; TCRdb stores in-frame clones only, minus some. The data contain more than 150,000 clones, 77% of them singletons. Study results and limitations: Highest at DRB1 and lowest at HLA-C, TCR association rates differed among HLA loci in a later analysis. Later on, analysis showed that most CMV-associated TCR beta chains appeared to be HLA-restricted. The likely origin of a cluster of highly shared sequence variants was a sequencing artifact.

It was healthy bone marrow donors who served as donors. The sample comprised PBMCs. The receptor comes from a man aged 18 to 29 in good health and CMV-seronegative. The chain has TRBV11-2 and TRBJ1-4; 10 bases map to TRBD1. Here the CDR3 DNA reads TGTGCCAGCAGCGTAGACAGGGGGCGGGAAAAACTGTTTTTT. Translation gives CASSVDRGREKLFF.